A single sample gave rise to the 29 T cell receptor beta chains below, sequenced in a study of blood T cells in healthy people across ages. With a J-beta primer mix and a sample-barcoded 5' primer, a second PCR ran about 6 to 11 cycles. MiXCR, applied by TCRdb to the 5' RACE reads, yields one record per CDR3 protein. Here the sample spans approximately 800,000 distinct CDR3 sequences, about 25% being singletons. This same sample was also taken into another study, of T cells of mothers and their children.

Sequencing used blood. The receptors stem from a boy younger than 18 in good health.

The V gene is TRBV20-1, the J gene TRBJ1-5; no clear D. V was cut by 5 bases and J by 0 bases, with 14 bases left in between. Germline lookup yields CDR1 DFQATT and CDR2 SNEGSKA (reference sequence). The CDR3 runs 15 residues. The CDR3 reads CSAPENLNSNQPQHF. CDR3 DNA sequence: TGCAGTGCTCCCGAAAACCTCAATAGCAATCAGCCCCAGCATTTT.

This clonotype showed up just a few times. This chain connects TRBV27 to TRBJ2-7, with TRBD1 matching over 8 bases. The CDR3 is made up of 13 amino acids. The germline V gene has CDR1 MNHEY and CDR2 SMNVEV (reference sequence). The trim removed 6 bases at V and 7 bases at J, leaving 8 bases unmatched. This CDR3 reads CASSLGQGWEQYF. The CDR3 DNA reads TGTGCCAGCAGCCTTGGACAGGGCTGGGAGCAGTACTTC.

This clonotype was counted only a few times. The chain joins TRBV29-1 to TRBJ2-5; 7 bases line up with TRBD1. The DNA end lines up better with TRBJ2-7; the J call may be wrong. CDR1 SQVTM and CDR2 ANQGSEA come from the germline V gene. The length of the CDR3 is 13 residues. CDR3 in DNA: TGCAGCGTTGGAGCAGGGGGCTCCTACGAGCAGTACTTC. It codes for CSVGAGGSYEQYF.

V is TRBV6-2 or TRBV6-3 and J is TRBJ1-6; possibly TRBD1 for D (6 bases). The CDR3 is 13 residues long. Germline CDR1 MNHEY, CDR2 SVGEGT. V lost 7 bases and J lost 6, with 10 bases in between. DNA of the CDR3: TGTGCCAGCACCGCGGACAGTAATTCACCCCTCCACTTT. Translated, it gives CASTADSNSPLHF.

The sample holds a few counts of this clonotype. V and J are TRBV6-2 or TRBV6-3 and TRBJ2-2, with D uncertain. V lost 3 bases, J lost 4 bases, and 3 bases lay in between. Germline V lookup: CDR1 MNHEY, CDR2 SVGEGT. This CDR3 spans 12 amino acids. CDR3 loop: CASSYFTGELFF. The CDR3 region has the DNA TGTGCCAGCAGTTATTTCACCGGGGAGCTGTTTTTT.

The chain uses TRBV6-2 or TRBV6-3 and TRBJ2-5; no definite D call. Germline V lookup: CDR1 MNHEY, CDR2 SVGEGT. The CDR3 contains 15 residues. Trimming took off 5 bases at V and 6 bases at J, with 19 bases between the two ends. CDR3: CASSHKGPTKQTQYF. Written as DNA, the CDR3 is TGTGCCAGCAGTCACAAGGGCCCCACTAAGCAGACCCAGTACTTC.

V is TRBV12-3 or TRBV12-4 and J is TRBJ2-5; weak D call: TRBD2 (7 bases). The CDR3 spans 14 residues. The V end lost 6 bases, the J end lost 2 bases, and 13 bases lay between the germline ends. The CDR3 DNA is TGTGCCAGCAGCCCCGAGGGGGGGCAAGAGACCCAGTACTTC. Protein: CASSPEGGQETQYF.

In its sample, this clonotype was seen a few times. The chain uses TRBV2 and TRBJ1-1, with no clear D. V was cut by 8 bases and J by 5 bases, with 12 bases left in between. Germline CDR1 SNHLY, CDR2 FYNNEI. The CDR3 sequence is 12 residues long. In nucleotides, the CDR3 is TGTGCCAGCCAGGCAGCGGTGACTGAAGCTTTCTTT. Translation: CASQAAVTEAFF.

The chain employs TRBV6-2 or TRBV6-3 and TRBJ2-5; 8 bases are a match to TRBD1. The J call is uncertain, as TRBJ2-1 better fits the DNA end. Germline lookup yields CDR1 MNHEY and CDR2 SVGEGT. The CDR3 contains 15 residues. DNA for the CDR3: TGTGCCAGCAGTTACCCGACGACAGGGGCAAATGAGCAGTTCTTC. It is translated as CASSYPTTGANEQFF.

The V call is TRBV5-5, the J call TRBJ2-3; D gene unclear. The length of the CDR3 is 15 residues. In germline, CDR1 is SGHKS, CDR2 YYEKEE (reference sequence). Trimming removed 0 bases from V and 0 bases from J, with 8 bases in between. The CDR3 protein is CASSLAPPSTDTQYF. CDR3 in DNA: TGTGCCAGCAGCTTGGCCCCCCCTAGCACAGATACGCAGTATTTT.

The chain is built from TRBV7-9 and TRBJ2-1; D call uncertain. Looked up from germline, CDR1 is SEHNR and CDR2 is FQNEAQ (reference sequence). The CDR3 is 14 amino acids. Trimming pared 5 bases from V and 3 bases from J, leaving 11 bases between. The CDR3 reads CASSAYPLYNEQFF. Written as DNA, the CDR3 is TGTGCCAGCAGCGCCTACCCCCTCTACAATGAGCAGTTCTTC. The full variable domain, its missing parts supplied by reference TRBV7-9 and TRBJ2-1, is DTGVSQNPRHKITKRGQNVTFRCDPISEHNRLYWYRQTLGQGPEFLTYFQNEAQLEKSRLLSDRFSAERPKGSFSTLEIQRTEQGDSAMYLCASSAYPLYNEQFFGPGTRLTVL.

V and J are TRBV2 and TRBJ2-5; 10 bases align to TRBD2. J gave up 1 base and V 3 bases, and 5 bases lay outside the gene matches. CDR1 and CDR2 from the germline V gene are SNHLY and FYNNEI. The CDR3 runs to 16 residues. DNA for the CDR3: TGTGCCAGCAGTGATCTAGCGGGAGTTGCCCAAGAGACCCAGTACTTC. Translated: CASSDLAGVAQETQYF.

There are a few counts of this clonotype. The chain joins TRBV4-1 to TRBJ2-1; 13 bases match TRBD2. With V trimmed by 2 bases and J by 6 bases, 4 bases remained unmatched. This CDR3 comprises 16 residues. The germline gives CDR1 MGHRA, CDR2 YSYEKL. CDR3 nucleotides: TGCGCCAGCAGCCAACCCACTAGCGGGAGGGCCAATGAGCAGTTCTTC. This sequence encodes CASSQPTSGRANEQFF.

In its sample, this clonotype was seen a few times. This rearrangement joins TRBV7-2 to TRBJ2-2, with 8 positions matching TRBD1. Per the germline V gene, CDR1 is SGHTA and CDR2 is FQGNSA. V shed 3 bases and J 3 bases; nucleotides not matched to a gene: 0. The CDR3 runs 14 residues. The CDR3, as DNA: TGTGCCAGCAGCTTGGACAGGGACACCGGGGAGCTGTTTTTT. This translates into CASSLDRDTGELFF. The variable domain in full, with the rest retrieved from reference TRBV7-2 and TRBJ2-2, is GAGVSQSPSNKVTEKGKDVELRCDPISGHTALYWYRQSLGQGLEFLIYFQGNSAPDKSGLPSDRFSAERTGGSVSTLTIQRTQQEDSAVYLCASSLDRDTGELFFGEGSRLTVL.

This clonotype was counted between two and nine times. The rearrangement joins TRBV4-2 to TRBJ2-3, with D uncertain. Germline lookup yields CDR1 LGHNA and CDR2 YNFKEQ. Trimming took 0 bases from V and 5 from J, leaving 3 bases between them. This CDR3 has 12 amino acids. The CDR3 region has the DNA TGTGCCAGCAGCCAAGATGAAGATACGCAGTATTTT. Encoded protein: CASSQDEDTQYF.

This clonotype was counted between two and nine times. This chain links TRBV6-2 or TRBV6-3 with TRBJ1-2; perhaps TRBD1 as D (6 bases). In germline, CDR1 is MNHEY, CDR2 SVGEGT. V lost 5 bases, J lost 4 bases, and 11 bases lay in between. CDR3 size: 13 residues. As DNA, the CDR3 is TGTGCCAGCAGTCCGGGGGCCATCTATGGCTACACCTTC. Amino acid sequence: CASSPGAIYGYTF.

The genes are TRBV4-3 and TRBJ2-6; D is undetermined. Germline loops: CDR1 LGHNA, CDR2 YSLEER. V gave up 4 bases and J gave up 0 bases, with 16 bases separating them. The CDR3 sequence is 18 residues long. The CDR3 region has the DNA TGCGCCAGCAGCCTTTATCGGACCGAGCCCTCTGGGGCCAACGTCCTGACTTTC. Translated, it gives CASSLYRTEPSGANVLTF.

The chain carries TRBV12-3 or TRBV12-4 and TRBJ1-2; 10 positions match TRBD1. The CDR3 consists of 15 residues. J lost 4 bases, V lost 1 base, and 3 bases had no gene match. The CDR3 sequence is CASSLEGTGAYGYTF. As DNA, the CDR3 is TGTGCCAGCAGTTTAGAGGGGACAGGGGCCTATGGCTACACCTTC.

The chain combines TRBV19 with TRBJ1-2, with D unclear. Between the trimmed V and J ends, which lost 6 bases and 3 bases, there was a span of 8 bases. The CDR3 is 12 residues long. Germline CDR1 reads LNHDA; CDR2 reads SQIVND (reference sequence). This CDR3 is CASSPSYYGYTF. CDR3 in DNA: TGTGCCAGTAGCCCCTCTTACTATGGCTACACCTTC.

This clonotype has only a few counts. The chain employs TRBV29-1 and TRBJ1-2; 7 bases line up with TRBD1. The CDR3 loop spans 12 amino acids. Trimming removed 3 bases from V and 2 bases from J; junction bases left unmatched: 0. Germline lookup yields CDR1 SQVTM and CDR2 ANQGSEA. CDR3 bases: TGCAGCGTTGAGACAGGGAACTATGGCTACACCTTC. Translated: CSVETGNYGYTF.

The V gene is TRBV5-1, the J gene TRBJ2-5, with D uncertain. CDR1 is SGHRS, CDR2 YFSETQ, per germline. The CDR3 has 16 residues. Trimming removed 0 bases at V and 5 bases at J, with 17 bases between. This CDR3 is CASSLGAQPQAETQYF. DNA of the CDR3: TGCGCCAGCAGCTTGGGGGCCCAACCCCAGGCGGAGACCCAGTACTTC.

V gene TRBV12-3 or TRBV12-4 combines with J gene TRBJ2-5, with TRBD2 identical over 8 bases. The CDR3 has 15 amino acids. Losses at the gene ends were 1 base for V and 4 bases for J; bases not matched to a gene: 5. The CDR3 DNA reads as TGTGCCAGCAGTTTAGATCGGGGGGGCCGAGAGACCCAGTACTTC. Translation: CASSLDRGGRETQYF.

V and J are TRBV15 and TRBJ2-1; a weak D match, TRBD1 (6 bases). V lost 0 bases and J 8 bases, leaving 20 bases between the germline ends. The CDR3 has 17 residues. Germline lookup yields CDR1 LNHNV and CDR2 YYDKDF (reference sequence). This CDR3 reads CATSRDEGETDPDEQFF. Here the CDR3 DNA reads TGTGCCACCAGCAGAGATGAGGGGGAGACCGACCCGGATGAGCAGTTCTTC.

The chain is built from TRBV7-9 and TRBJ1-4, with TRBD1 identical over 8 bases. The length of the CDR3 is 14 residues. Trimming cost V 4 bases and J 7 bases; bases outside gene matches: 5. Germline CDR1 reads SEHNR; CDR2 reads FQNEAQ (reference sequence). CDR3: CASSWGQAGEKLFF. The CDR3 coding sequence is TGTGCCAGCAGCTGGGGACAGGCTGGTGAAAAACTGTTTTTT.

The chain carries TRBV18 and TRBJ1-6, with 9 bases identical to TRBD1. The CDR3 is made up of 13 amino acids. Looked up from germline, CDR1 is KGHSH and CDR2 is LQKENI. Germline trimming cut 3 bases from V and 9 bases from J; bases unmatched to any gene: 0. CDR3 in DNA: TGTGCCAGCTCACCGGGACAGGGTTCACCCCTCCACTTT. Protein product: CASSPGQGSPLHF.

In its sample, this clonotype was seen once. CDR3 protein: CASSLALQQGEQFF. CDR3 DNA sequence: TGTGCCAGCAGCTTAGCGCTCCAACAGGGTGAGCAGTTCTTC. This rearrangement joins TRBV7-6 to TRBJ2-5; D is perhaps TRBD1 (6 bases). The closer fit of TRBJ2-1 to the DNA end suggests the J call may be wrong. The CDR3 runs to 14 residues. Germline loops: CDR1 SGHVS, CDR2 FNYEAQ.

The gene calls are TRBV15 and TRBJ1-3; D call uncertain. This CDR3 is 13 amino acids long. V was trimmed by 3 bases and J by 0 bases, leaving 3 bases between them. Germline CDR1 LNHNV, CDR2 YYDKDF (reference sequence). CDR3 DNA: TGTGCCACCAGCAGCAGCTCTGGAAACACCATATATTTT. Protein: CATSSSSGNTIYF.

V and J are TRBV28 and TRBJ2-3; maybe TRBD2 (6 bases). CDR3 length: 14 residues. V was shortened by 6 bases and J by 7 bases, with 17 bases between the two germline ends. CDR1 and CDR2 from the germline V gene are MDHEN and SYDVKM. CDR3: CASSARERGNTQYF. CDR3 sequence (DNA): TGTGCCAGCAGCGCACGGGAGAGGGGTAATACGCAGTATTTT.

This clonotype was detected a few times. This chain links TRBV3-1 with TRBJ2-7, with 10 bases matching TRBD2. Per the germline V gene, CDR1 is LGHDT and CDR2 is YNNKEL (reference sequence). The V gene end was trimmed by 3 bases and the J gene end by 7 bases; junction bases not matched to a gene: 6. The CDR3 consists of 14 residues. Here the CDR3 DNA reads TGTGCCAGCAGCCACTCTAGCGGGGGAGGGGAGCAGTACTTC. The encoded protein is CASSHSSGGGEQYF.